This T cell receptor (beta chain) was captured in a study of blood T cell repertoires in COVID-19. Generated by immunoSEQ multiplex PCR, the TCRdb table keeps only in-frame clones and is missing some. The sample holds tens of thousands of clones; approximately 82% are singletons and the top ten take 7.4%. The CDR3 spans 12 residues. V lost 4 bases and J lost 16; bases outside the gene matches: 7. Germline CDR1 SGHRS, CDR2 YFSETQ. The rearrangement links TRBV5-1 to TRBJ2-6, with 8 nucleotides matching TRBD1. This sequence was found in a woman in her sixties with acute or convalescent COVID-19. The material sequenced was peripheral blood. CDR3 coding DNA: TGCGCCAGCAGCCTCGGGACAGGTACACTGACTTTC. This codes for CASSLGTGTLTF.